This T cell receptor (beta chain) was observed in a study of blood T cells in healthy people across ages. Germline assignment: CDR1 LNHNV and CDR2 YYDKDF (reference sequence). V lost 0 bases and J lost 3; bases outside the gene matches: 9. This CDR3 is 17 amino acids long. A J-beta primer mix and a sample-barcoded 5' primer were used in a second PCR of about 7 to 12 cycles. TCRdb reprocessed the 5' RACE reads via MiXCR and lists one record per CDR3 protein. Of some 1,500,000 distinct CDR3 sequences in the sample, less than 45% were seen once. This clonotype was observed once. J is TRBJ2-3 and V is TRBV15; 7 nucleotides line up with TRBD2. The sample was blood. The source of this sequence is a young woman in good health. The CDR3 loop reads CATSREGRVGGTDTQYF. The CDR3 DNA sequence: TGTGCCACCAGCAGAGAGGGGAGGGTTGGGGGAACAGATACGCAGTATTTT.